This TCR beta chain was sequenced during a study of blood T cells in healthy people across ages. The V gene's germline CDR1 is DFQATT and CDR2 SNEGSKA (reference sequence). V shed 0 bases and J 7 bases; nucleotides not matched to a gene: 7. The CDR3 has 14 residues. General study points: Diversity of TCR beta per million T cells declined in a roughly linear way with age. Diversity estimates drawn from one million T cells were deemed underestimates.

Together with a sample-barcoded 5' primer, a J-beta primer mix was included in a second PCR lasting roughly 6 to 12 cycles. All cDNA molecules were each tagged by a template-switch adaptor with 12 random nucleotides. MiXCR, applied by TCRdb to the 5' RACE reads, yields one record per CDR3 protein. This table has hundreds of thousands of distinct CDR3 sequences, approximately 40% appearing once. This clonotype was seen only a few times. Its antigen is undetermined. The V call is TRBV20-1, the J call TRBJ1-2, with 8 positions matching TRBD1. This sequence was found in a man older than 75 in good health. The material sequenced was blood. CDR3 sequence (DNA): TGCAGTGCTAGAGAGCAGCAGGGGGCGCGTGGCTACACCTTC. It encodes CSAREQQGARGYTF.